The 28 T cell receptor beta chains in this list originate from one sample, sequenced in a study of cytomegalovirus exposure and HLA in healthy donors. This PCR relied on a set of 60 Vbeta primers and 13 Jbeta primers. Only in-frame clones appear in the TCRdb table, and some are missing; sequencing was by immunoSEQ multiplex PCR. The sample has under 250,000 clones, 65% to 80% seen once. The sequencing input was PBMCs. The receptors come from a woman aged 25 to 45 in good health and CMV-seropositive.

The sample holds a few counts of this clone. The chain recombines TRBV7-2 with TRBJ1-5; D not resolved. Germline V gene lookup returns CDR1 SGHTA and CDR2 FQGNSA. V was clipped by 2 bases and J by 6 bases, with 5 bases between them. CDR3 length: 12 residues. CDR3: CASSLNSQPQHF. In DNA, the CDR3 is TGTGCCAGCAGCTTAAACTCTCAGCCCCAGCATTTT.

V gene TRBV9 combines with J gene TRBJ1-1; 12 nucleotides align to TRBD1. Germline V gives CDR1 SGDLS, CDR2 YYNGEE. Unmatched junction bases numbered 6, after V lost 2 bases and J lost 1 base. CDR3 length equals 17 residues. The CDR3 DNA follows: TGTGCCAGCAGCGTCCGGGACAGGGGGCGCGGGAACACTGAAGCTTTCTTT. Encoded protein: CASSVRDRGRGNTEAFF.

The rearrangement links TRBV10-3 to TRBJ2-2; 11 bases map to TRBD1. CDR3 length: 17 residues. The V segment lost 6 bases and the J segment 5 bases; nucleotides outside the gene matches: 11. Per the germline V gene, CDR1 is ENHRY and CDR2 is SYGVKD. Written as DNA, the CDR3 is TGTGCCATCAGCGGACCGGGACAGGGGGGGTTTACCGGGGAGCTGTTTTTT. It is translated as CAISGPGQGGFTGELFF.

This clone has just one count. This chain uses TRBV6-6 with TRBJ2-1, with D perhaps matching TRBD1 (6 bases). The V end was cut by 4 bases, the J end by 3 bases, with 13 bases between. CDR3 length equals 15 residues. The germline CDR1 and CDR2 sequences are MNHNY and SVGAGI (reference sequence). CDR3 sequence (DNA): TGTGCCAGCAGTTCACCAGCGGACAGCTACAATGAGCAGTTCTTC. Protein sequence: CASSSPADSYNEQFF.

This chain connects TRBV28 to TRBJ2-5; D might be TRBD2 (6 bases). Germline V gene data show CDR1 as MDHEN and CDR2 as SYDVKM. Trimming took 3 bases from V and 2 from J, leaving 7 bases between them. This CDR3 has 13 amino acids. In nucleotides, the CDR3 is TGTGCCAGCAGTTTGGGACTGCAAGAGACCCAGTACTTC. It translates to CASSLGLQETQYF.

CDR3 protein: CASSSRTGGQETQYF. In DNA form, the CDR3 reads TGTGCCAGCAGCAGTAGGACAGGGGGCCAAGAGACCCAGTACTTC. V and J are TRBV5-4 and TRBJ2-5, with 10 bases lining up with TRBD1. The CDR3 consists of 15 residues. V trimming: 4 bases; J trimming: 1 base; junction bases outside the gene matches: 4. CDR1 and CDR2 from the germline V gene are SGHNT and YYREEE (reference sequence).

The chain links TRBV4-1 to TRBJ2-3, with D unresolved. The ends were cut back, 4 bases at V and 4 bases at J, with 12 bases in the middle. This CDR3 region has 14 residues. The germline CDR1 and CDR2 sequences are MGHRA and YSYEKL. The CDR3 here is CASSLRALPDTQYF. For the CDR3, the DNA is TGCGCCAGCAGCCTCCGAGCACTCCCAGATACGCAGTATTTT.

V is TRBV5-6 and J is TRBJ2-7; D is possibly TRBD1 (6 bases). Germline V gives CDR1 SGHDT, CDR2 YYEEEE. V was trimmed by 3 bases and J by 3 bases, leaving 13 bases between them. The CDR3 length is 14 residues. DNA of the CDR3: TGTGCCAGCAGCTCCTACAGGGCCGGCTACGAGCAGTACTTC. This translates into CASSSYRAGYEQYF.

This clone has a handful of counts. This chain uses TRBV6-5 with TRBJ2-1; D is possibly TRBD2 (5 bases). The CDR3 contains 12 residues. Germline V gene data show CDR1 as MNHEY and CDR2 as SVGAGI. With 6 bases removed from V and 9 bases from J, the gap between germline ends came to 12 bases. CDR3 nucleotide sequence: TGTGCCAGCAGCCGAGGGTGGGGTGAGCAGTTCTTC. It yields the protein CASSRGWGEQFF.

CDR3 residues: CASSQRPSGGAQDTQYF. Written as DNA, the CDR3 is TGTGCCAGCAGCCAAAGGCCTAGCGGGGGGGCGCAAGATACGCAGTATTTT. The chain carries TRBV11-2 and TRBJ2-3, with TRBD2 matching over 12 bases. Germline V gene sequence: CDR1 SGHAT, CDR2 FQNNGV. The V gene end was trimmed by 5 bases and the J gene end by 5 bases; junction bases not matched to a gene: 11. The CDR3 is 17 residues long.

This chain connects TRBV5-8 to TRBJ1-2, with 9 positions matching TRBD1. J was trimmed by 2 bases and V by 0 bases; bases with no gene match: 5. Germline CDR1 is SGHTS and CDR2 is YDEGEE. The CDR3 consists of 16 residues. In DNA, the CDR3 is TGTGCCAGCAGCTTGGAGACAGGGGGGCCCAACTATGGCTACACCTTC. Its protein is CASSLETGGPNYGYTF. The whole variable domain, filled in from reference TRBV5-8 and TRBJ1-2, reads EAGVTQSPTHLIKTRGQQATLRCSPISGHTSVYWYQQALGLGLQFLLWYDEGEERNRGNFPPRFSGRQFPNYSSELNVNALELEDSALYLCASSLETGGPNYGYTFGSGTRLTVV.

The chain employs TRBV5-1 and TRBJ2-1, with TRBD1 matching 9 bases. Germline V gene sequence: CDR1 SGHRS, CDR2 YFSETQ. The CDR3 is 13 residues long. V lost 7 bases, J lost 5 bases, and 4 bases stayed unmatched. The CDR3 DNA is TGCGCCAGCCTCGGGACAGGGAACAATGAGCAGTTCTTC. This gives the protein CASLGTGNNEQFF.

The V and J genes are TRBV25-1 and TRBJ1-2; D may be TRBD1 (5 bases). V lost 4 bases, J lost 7 bases, and 13 bases lay in between. CDR1 and CDR2 (germline): MGHDK, SYGVNS. The CDR3 is 13 amino acids. The CDR3 region is CASSGVQGSGYTF. The DNA of the CDR3 is TGTGCCAGCAGTGGGGTCCAGGGTAGTGGCTACACCTTC.

This chain links TRBV25-1 with TRBJ1-1; D unresolved. V dropped 6 bases and J dropped 0 bases, with 14 bases sitting between them. This CDR3 spans 15 amino acids. Per the germline V gene, CDR1 is MGHDK and CDR2 is SYGVNS. CDR3 nucleotide sequence: TGTGCCAGCAGCGGTCTCTCGAGCATGAACACTGAAGCTTTCTTT. Amino acids: CASSGLSSMNTEAFF.

The rearrangement links TRBV11-2 to TRBJ2-1; 7 bases are shared with TRBD2. There are 15 residues in the CDR3. V trimming: 0 bases; J trimming: 4 bases; junction bases outside the gene matches: 3. CDR1 is SGHAT, CDR2 FQNNGV, per germline. The CDR3 loop reads CASSLDSGGYNEQFF. DNA for the CDR3: TGTGCCAGCAGCTTAGATTCGGGGGGTTACAATGAGCAGTTCTTC.

The chain employs TRBV6-5 and TRBJ1-1; tentative D call: TRBD1 (6 bases). This CDR3 is built from 14 residues. The V end was cut by 4 bases, the J end by 0 bases, with 9 bases between. Germline assignment: CDR1 MNHEY and CDR2 SVGAGI. CDR3 bases: TGTGCCAGCAGTTCCGACAGGCTGAACACTGAAGCTTTCTTT. This encodes CASSSDRLNTEAFF.

V and J are TRBV29-1 and TRBJ2-2; 11 bases line up with TRBD1. The CDR3 extends over 17 amino acids. Trimming cost V 2 bases and J 6 bases; bases outside gene matches: 11. The germline V gene encodes CDR1 SQVTM and CDR2 ANQGSEA. DNA of the CDR3: TGCAGCGTTGAACGCATATCCCGGGACAGGGGGGCCGGGGAGCTGTTTTTT. It is translated as CSVERISRDRGAGELFF.

The chain combines TRBV9 with TRBJ1-6, with D maybe TRBD1 (6 bases). The V end lost 6 bases, the J end lost 9 bases, and 19 bases lay between the germline ends. CDR3 length equals 15 residues. Per the germline V gene, CDR1 is SGDLS and CDR2 is YYNGEE. The CDR3 loop reads CASNPYGRGSSPLHF. Here the CDR3 DNA reads TGTGCCAGCAACCCTTATGGCAGGGGTAGTTCACCCCTCCACTTT.

This chain connects TRBV6-5 to TRBJ2-5; D possibly corresponds to TRBD2 (5 bases). The germline V gene has CDR1 MNHEY and CDR2 SVGAGI. This CDR3 has 12 amino acids. V was clipped by 8 bases and J by 5 bases, with 12 bases between them. The CDR3 region is CASGRAAETQYF. The CDR3, as DNA: TGTGCCAGCGGGAGAGCTGCCGAGACCCAGTACTTC.

The chain carries TRBV5-1 and TRBJ1-4, with 8 positions matching TRBD1. Germline V gene lookup returns CDR1 SGHRS and CDR2 YFSETQ. The CDR3 is made up of 16 amino acids. Trimming removed 0 bases from V and 4 bases from J; junction bases left unmatched: 5. The CDR3 coding sequence is TGCGCCAGCAGCTTGGGGAAAACAGGGGGTAATGAAAAACTGTTTTTT. This translates into CASSLGKTGGNEKLFF.

This chain links TRBV6-5 with TRBJ2-2; 9 positions agree with TRBD2. This CDR3 has 16 amino acids. V gave up 4 bases and J gave up 2 bases; unmatched junction bases: 5. Germline assignment: CDR1 MNHEY and CDR2 SVGAGI. The DNA of the CDR3 is TGTGCCAGCAGTTTGAGCGGGGGGCGAAACACCGGGGAGCTGTTTTTT. Encoded protein: CASSLSGGRNTGELFF.

V and J are TRBV30 and TRBJ2-5; TRBD1 might be the D (5 bases). This CDR3 comprises 13 residues. Germline-derived CDR1 and CDR2 are GTSNPN and SVGIG (reference sequence). V was pared by 5 bases and J by 5 bases, with 15 bases between. The CDR3 here is CAWLQGARETQYF. For the CDR3, the DNA is TGTGCCTGGCTCCAAGGGGCTCGGGAGACCCAGTACTTC.

V gene TRBV4-3 combines with J gene TRBJ2-2, with 10 bases identical to TRBD1. The CDR3 contains 14 residues. Germline assignment: CDR1 LGHNA and CDR2 YSLEER. V shed 6 bases and J 6 bases; nucleotides not matched to a gene: 4. The chain's CDR3 is CASRSTGGSGELFF. CDR3 DNA sequence: TGCGCCAGCAGGTCGACAGGGGGCTCCGGGGAGCTGTTTTTT.

This sequence joins TRBV5-1 and TRBJ1-1; D not resolved. The CDR3 is 13 residues long. Germline V gene lookup returns CDR1 SGHRS and CDR2 YFSETQ. V dropped 3 bases and J dropped 4 bases, with 10 bases sitting between them. CDR3 in amino acids: CASSSETGTEAFF. CDR3 bases: TGCGCCAGCAGCTCTGAAACGGGCACTGAAGCTTTCTTT.

V gene TRBV6-5 combines with J gene TRBJ1-1; 7 bases match TRBD1. The CDR3 covers 15 residues. CDR1 MNHEY and CDR2 SVGAGI come from the germline V gene. Trimming removed 0 bases from V and 5 bases from J; junction bases left unmatched: 6. This chain's CDR3 is CASSYSTGSRTEAFF. In DNA, the CDR3 is TGTGCCAGCAGTTACTCGACAGGGTCACGGACTGAAGCTTTCTTT.

This clone was recorded a few times. The V call is TRBV2, the J call TRBJ2-7; TRBD1 might be the D (6 bases). CDR3 size: 13 residues. CDR1 SNHLY and CDR2 FYNNEI come from the germline V gene. Trimming stripped 7 bases from V and 2 bases from J, with 12 bases between. In DNA, the CDR3 is TGTGCCAGCACCCCGGACAGAGCCTACGAGCAGTACTTC. As protein: CASTPDRAYEQYF.

The V and J genes are TRBV5-4 and TRBJ2-1, with TRBD2 identical over 15 bases. There are 15 residues in the CDR3. The V segment lost 3 bases and the J segment 9 bases; nucleotides outside the gene matches: 4. Germline assignment: CDR1 SGHNT and CDR2 YYREEE (reference sequence). The CDR3 is CASSWTSGGAGEQFF. CDR3 bases: TGTGCCAGCAGCTGGACTAGCGGGGGGGCGGGTGAGCAGTTCTTC.

V gene TRBV19 combines with J gene TRBJ2-2, with 9 bases fitting TRBD1. V trimming: 7 bases; J trimming: 7 bases; junction bases outside the gene matches: 22. From germline, CDR1 is LNHDA and CDR2 SQIVND (reference sequence). The CDR3 totals 19 residues. The CDR3 DNA reads as TGTGCCAGTACTATGAAATCCTGGTTCGGACAGGGGTCTGACGGGGAGCTGTTTTTT. Amino acids: CASTMKSWFGQGSDGELFF.